This is a list of T cell receptor beta chains from one sample in a study of T cells in localized non-small cell lung cancer. The method was immunoSEQ multiplex PCR; TCRdb's version includes in-frame clones alone and lacks a portion of them. The sample consists of roughly 38,000 clones, approximately 91% of them appearing once. This specimen consisted of peripheral blood, obtained before any cancer treatment. The receptors come from a female donor of 60 years or more with stage I squamous cell lung carcinoma. Both conserved end residues are part of each CDR3. The D gene is left open where the match is weak. Part of the rows lack a size; the others show once, few, many or a class for expanded clones.

j_call v_call clone_size d_call cdr3_nt cdr3_aa
TRBJ2-1 TRBV5-1 - - TGCGCCAGCAGCAACACTAGCCCATACAATGAGCAGTTCTTC CASSNTSPYNEQFF
TRBJ2-1 TRBV5-1 - TRBD2 TGCGCCAGCAGCTTGGAGGGCCAACTAGCGGGATATGAGCAGTTCTTC CASSLEGQLAGYEQFF
TRBJ1-2 TRBV5-6 - - TGTGCCAGCAGCTTACGATCCCGAGGCGGCTATGGCTACACCTTC CASSLRSRGGYGYTF
TRBJ1-4 TRBV4-3 - TRBD1 TGCGCCAGCAGCCAAGAGGGACAGCTCATGAATGAAAAACTGTTTTTT CASSQEGQLMNEKLFF
TRBJ2-7 TRBV6-5 few - TGTGCCAGCAGTTATGATTCGGCAGGGTTAGTCTTC CASSYDSAGLVF
TRBJ1-3 TRBV25-1 - TRBD1 TGTGCCAGCAGTGAAGGGGACAGACCACAGGGAACCATATATTTT CASSEGDRPQGTIYF
TRBJ2-4 TRBV5-1 - - TGCGCCAGCAGCTTGGCTACTGGAGAATCGGTGAACATTCAGTACTTC CASSLATGESVNIQYF
TRBJ2-1 TRBV19 - TRBD2 TGTGCCAGTAATCCAGACGGGAGGACCGACGGTGAGCAGTTCTTC CASNPDGRTDGEQFF
TRBJ1-5 TRBV5-5 - - TGTGCCAGCAGCTCCACTTCCTGGAGGGGAAGCAATCAGCCCCAGCATTTT CASSSTSWRGSNQPQHF
TRBJ2-3 TRBV10-3 - TRBD2 TGTGCCATCAGTGAATCCCCTCTGGCGGGAGGGATCACAGATACGCAGTATTTT CAISESPLAGGITDTQYF
TRBJ2-1 TRBV18 - - TGTGCCAGCTCACCCCTGAGTAGCGGTGAGCAGTTCTTC CASSPLSSGEQFF
TRBJ2-7 TRBV18 - TRBD1 TGTGCCAGCTCACCGGGGACAGGGGGCAGCGAGCAGTACTTC CASSPGTGGSEQYF
TRBJ2-5 TRBV7-6 - TRBD2 TGTGCCAGCAGCCTAGCGGGAGGGCCGGGGGAGACCCAGTACTTC CASSLAGGPGETQYF
TRBJ1-2 TRBV11-2 - - TGTGCCAGCAGCCCGGGACCGGGAGCCTCTCGTGGCTACACCTTC CASSPGPGASRGYTF
TRBJ1-4 TRBV23-1 few - TGCGCCAGCAGGGGACGGGCAAGGGAAACTAATGAAAAACTGTTTTTT CASRGRARETNEKLFF
TRBJ2-1 TRBV7-2 once - TGTGCCAGCAGCTTTAGACTAGGGGGCTACAATGAGCAGTTCTTC CASSFRLGGYNEQFF
TRBJ2-7 TRBV29-1 - TRBD1 TGCAGCGCCGGACAGGGGGCTTTCTACGAGCAGTACTTC CSAGQGAFYEQYF
TRBJ1-2 TRBV4-2 - - TGTGCCAGCAGCCAAGATAGGTCGGGGTATTTCGGCTACACCTTC CASSQDRSGYFGYTF
TRBJ2-3 TRBV9 - TRBD2 TGTGCCAGCAGCCCTAGCGGAATCTCTAGCACAGATACGCAGTATTTT CASSPSGISSTDTQYF
TRBJ2-3 TRBV2 - - TGTGCCAGCACTCAAGACTCAGAAGTTACGCAGTATTTT CASTQDSEVTQYF
TRBJ1-6 TRBV30 - - TGTGCCTGGAGCCGAAGCACCTCACCGTCCTATAATTCACCCCTCCACTTT CAWSRSTSPSYNSPLHF
TRBJ1-5 TRBV19 - - TGTGCCAGTAGTATATCCCGGACCAATCAGCCCCAGCATTTT CASSISRTNQPQHF
TRBJ1-5 TRBV25-1 - TRBD1 TGTGCCAGCAGTGAGAGGGGGCGTCAGCCCCAGCATTTT CASSERGRQPQHF
TRBJ1-4 TRBV25-1 - - TGTGCCAGCAGTGAATATAAGGGGATCGGGGAAAAACTGTTTTTT CASSEYKGIGEKLFF
TRBJ2-1 TRBV19 few TRBD1 TGTGCCAGTACCCATCAGGGGGTCCACAATGAGCAGTTCTTC CASTHQGVHNEQFF
TRBJ2-2 TRBV18 - - TGTGCCAGCTCACCACGCCAGGGAGCCGGGGAGCTGTTTTTT CASSPRQGAGELFF
TRBJ1-4 TRBV5-1 - TRBD1 TGCGCCAGCGGCCCTGGTGGACAGGGAGTGTTCGGTTTAAGTGAAAAACTGTTTTTT CASGPGGQGVFGLSEKLFF
TRBJ2-2 TRBV5-1 - - TGCGCCAGCAGCTCCGGACTGGACACCGGGGAGCTGTTTTTT CASSSGLDTGELFF
TRBJ2-5 TRBV6-6 - - TGTGCCAGCAGTTACACACGTCTAGGGGGAAAAGAGACCCAGTACTTC CASSYTRLGGKETQYF